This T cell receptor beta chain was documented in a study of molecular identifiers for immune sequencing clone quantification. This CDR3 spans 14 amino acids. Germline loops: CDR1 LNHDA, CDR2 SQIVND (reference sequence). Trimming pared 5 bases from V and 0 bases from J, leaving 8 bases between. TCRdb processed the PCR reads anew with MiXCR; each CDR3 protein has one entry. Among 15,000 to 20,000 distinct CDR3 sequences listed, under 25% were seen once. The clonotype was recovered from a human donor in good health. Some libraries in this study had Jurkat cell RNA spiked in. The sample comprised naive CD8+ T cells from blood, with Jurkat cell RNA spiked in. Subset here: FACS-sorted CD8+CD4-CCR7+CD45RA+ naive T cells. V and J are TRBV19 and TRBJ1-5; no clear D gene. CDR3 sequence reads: CASSPDRSNQPQHF. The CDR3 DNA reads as TGTGCCAGTAGTCCCGACCGTAGCAATCAGCCCCAGCATTTT.